Each of the 15 T cell receptor beta chains below was sequenced from the same sample in a study of T cells in Graves' hyperthyroidism and ophthalmopathy. The TCR beta CDR3 regions underwent amplification using RNA transcripts as the source. Carried out on the TCR CDR3, a first-round RT-PCR used the HTBI primer set. From the multiplex PCR reads, TCRdb called clonotypes with MiXCR, one entry per CDR3 protein. The profile covers approximately 720,000 distinct CDR3 sequences, with around 19% appearing a single time and over 15% taken by the ten largest. Sequenced input: blood. The receptor source for this set is a woman aged 45-65 years with Graves' hyperthyroidism that later progressed to Graves' ophthalmopathy.

The rearrangement uses TRBV6-2 or TRBV6-3 and TRBJ2-1; no reliable D call. V was pared by 2 bases and J by 4 bases, with 12 bases between. Germline-derived CDR1 and CDR2 are MNHEY and SVGEGT. The CDR3 has 15 amino acids. CDR3 region: CASSYEAAGYNEQFF. The CDR3 nucleotides read TGTGCCAGCAGTTACGAAGCAGCAGGATACAATGAGCAGTTCTTC.

This chain uses TRBV12-5 with TRBJ1-3; 8 positions agree with TRBD1. CDR1 and CDR2 (germline): LGHNT, FRNRAP. V trimming: 7 bases; J trimming: 8 bases; junction bases outside the gene matches: 10. The CDR3 has 14 amino acids. This CDR3 is CASEPGTGGDTIYF. Here the CDR3 DNA reads TGTGCTAGTGAACCCGGGACAGGAGGAGACACCATATATTTT.

This clonotype showed up many times. The chain has TRBV11-1 and TRBJ2-1, with 7 bases that match TRBD2. The V gene's germline CDR1 is SGHAT and CDR2 FQDESV (reference sequence). V lost 3 bases to trimming and J lost 3 bases; unmatched junction nucleotides: 5. This CDR3 has 15 amino acids. The CDR3 region has the DNA TGTGCCAGCAGCTTTGGAGCGGGGCACTACAATGAGCAGTTCTTC. Translation gives CASSFGAGHYNEQFF.

The rearrangement uses TRBV29-1 and TRBJ1-2; TRBD1 matches at 8 bases. Germline CDR1 and CDR2: SQVTM and ANQGSEA. The CDR3 sequence is 11 residues long. The V gene end was trimmed by 6 bases and the J gene end by 6 bases; junction bases not matched to a gene: 3. The CDR3 loop reads CSVDRGDGYTF. The CDR3 bases are TGCAGCGTCGACAGGGGAGATGGCTACACCTTC.

The table lists this clonotype with a few counts. The chain combines TRBV3-1 with TRBJ2-7; a weak D match, TRBD1 (5 bases). The CDR3 is 15 amino acids. The ends were cut back, 4 bases at V and 5 bases at J, with 18 bases in the middle. CDR1 and CDR2 (germline): LGHDT, YNNKEL (reference sequence). This CDR3 is CASSLQGTLFHEQYF. CDR3 nucleotides: TGTGCCAGCAGCCTCCAGGGCACTCTCTTCCACGAGCAGTACTTC.

This clonotype was seen at least ten times. This chain uses TRBV2 with TRBJ2-7; 7 bases fit TRBD2. The CDR3 extends over 17 amino acids. The V gene's germline CDR1 is SNHLY and CDR2 FYNNEI. V was pared by 3 bases and J by 2 bases, with 13 bases of the junction left unmatched. The CDR3 loop is CASSDLAGVIRAYEQYF. The DNA for the CDR3 is TGTGCCAGCAGTGACTTGGCGGGGGTGATACGGGCCTACGAGCAGTACTTC.

This clonotype has a count of ten or more. The rearrangement links TRBV5-1 to TRBJ2-7; a weak D match, TRBD1 (6 bases). Between the trimmed V and J ends, which lost 5 bases and 3 bases, there was a span of 9 bases. The CDR3 is 12 residues long. Germline CDR1 is SGHRS and CDR2 is YFSETQ. The CDR3 region is CASRGQSYEQYF. The CDR3 coding sequence is TGCGCCAGCAGAGGACAGAGCTACGAGCAGTACTTC.

This clonotype was detected only a few times. This rearrangement joins TRBV10-3 to TRBJ2-6; maybe TRBD2 (5 bases). From germline, CDR1 is ENHRY and CDR2 SYGVKD. Trimming pared 7 bases from V and 1 base from J, leaving 11 bases between. This CDR3 is built from 15 residues. CDR3 coding DNA: TGTGCCATCACTGACCGGGGATCTGGGGCCAACGTCCTGACTTTC. Protein product: CAITDRGSGANVLTF.

There are many counts of this clonotype. The chain combines TRBV12-3 or TRBV12-4 with TRBJ1-6, with 9 bases lining up with TRBD1. CDR3 size: 14 residues. Losses at the gene ends were 6 bases for V and 10 bases for J; bases not matched to a gene: 7. Here the CDR3 reads CASSRNRGHSPLHF. The DNA for the CDR3 is TGTGCCAGCAGCCGGAACAGGGGGCACTCACCCCTCCACTTT.

This clonotype was detected many times. CDR3 sequence: CASSPNGLADTDTQYF. In DNA, the CDR3 is TGTGCCAGCAGTCCCAACGGTTTAGCGGACACAGATACGCAGTATTTT. This chain connects TRBV3-1 to TRBJ2-3; perhaps TRBD2 as D (6 bases). This CDR3 has 16 amino acids. Germline V gene sequence: CDR1 LGHDT, CDR2 YNNKEL (reference sequence). Trimming removed 6 bases at V and 2 bases at J, with 18 bases between.

The rearrangement joins TRBV11-3 to TRBJ2-1; TRBD2 matches at 9 bases. The CDR3 runs to 17 residues. The V and J ends lost 0 bases and 3 bases, in that order; junction bases with no gene match: 6. Looked up from germline, CDR1 is SGHNT and CDR2 is YENEEA. The CDR3 nucleotides read TGTGCCAGCAGCTTAGATTCGGCTAGCGGGATCTACAATGAGCAGTTCTTC. This encodes CASSLDSASGIYNEQFF.

The rearrangement joins TRBV2 to TRBJ2-5; D is ambiguous. Germline V gene sequence: CDR1 SNHLY, CDR2 FYNNEI. V lost 1 base and J 5 bases, leaving 11 bases between the germline ends. The CDR3 totals 14 residues. DNA of the CDR3: TGTGCCAGCAGTGAAGTGGGTCGCACCGAGACCCAGTACTTC. Encoded protein: CASSEVGRTETQYF.

In its sample, this clonotype was seen a few times. This chain connects TRBV19 to TRBJ1-5; D perhaps matches TRBD1 (6 bases). V was pared by 5 bases and J by 4 bases, with 15 bases between. Germline loops: CDR1 LNHDA, CDR2 SQIVND (reference sequence). This CDR3 region has 15 residues. The CDR3 nucleotides read TGTGCCAGTAGTCCCAGGACAGCCGGTAATCAGCCCCAGCATTTT. Translation gives CASSPRTAGNQPQHF.

The chain combines TRBV24-1 with TRBJ2-5; possible D gene TRBD1, 5 bases. Per the germline V gene, CDR1 is KGHDR and CDR2 is SFDVKD. The length of the CDR3 is 12 residues. V gave up 6 bases and J gave up 5 bases, with 9 bases separating them. In nucleotides, the CDR3 is TGTGCCACCAGTCCAGGGCGTGAGACCCAGTACTTC. It translates to CATSPGRETQYF.

This clonotype was seen ten or more times. This chain links TRBV5-1 with TRBJ1-4; D is possibly TRBD1 (6 bases). Germline V lookup: CDR1 SGHRS, CDR2 YFSETQ. The CDR3 extends over 15 amino acids. V was cut by 1 base and J by 8 bases, with 15 bases left in between. CDR3 in DNA: TGCGCCAGCAGCTTGCAGGAGAGCAGGGGCGAAAAACTGTTTTTT. Amino acids: CASSLQESRGEKLFF.